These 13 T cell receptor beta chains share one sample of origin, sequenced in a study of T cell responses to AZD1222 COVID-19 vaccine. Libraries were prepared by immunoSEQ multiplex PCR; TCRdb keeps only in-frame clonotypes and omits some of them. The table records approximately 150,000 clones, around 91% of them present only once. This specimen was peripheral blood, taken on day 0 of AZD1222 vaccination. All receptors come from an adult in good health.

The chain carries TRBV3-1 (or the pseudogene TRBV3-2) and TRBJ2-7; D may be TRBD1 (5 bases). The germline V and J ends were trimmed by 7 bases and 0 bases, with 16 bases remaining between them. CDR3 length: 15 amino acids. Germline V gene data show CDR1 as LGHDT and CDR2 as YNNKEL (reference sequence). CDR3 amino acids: CASTQGEGISYEQYF. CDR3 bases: TGTGCCAGCACACAAGGGGAAGGGATCTCCTACGAGCAGTACTTC.

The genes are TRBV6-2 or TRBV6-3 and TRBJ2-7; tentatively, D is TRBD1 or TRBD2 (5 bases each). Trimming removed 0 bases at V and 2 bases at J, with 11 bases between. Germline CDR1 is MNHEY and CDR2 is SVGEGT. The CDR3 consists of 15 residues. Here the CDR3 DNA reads TGTGCCAGCAGTTACTCCGGGACGTCTACCTACGAGCAGTACTTC. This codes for CASSYSGTSTYEQYF.

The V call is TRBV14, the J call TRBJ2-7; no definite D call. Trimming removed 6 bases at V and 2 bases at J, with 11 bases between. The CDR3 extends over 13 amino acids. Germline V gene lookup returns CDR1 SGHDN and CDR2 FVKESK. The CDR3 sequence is CASSLDRTYEQYF. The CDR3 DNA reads TGTGCCAGCAGTCTGGACCGAACCTACGAGCAGTACTTC.

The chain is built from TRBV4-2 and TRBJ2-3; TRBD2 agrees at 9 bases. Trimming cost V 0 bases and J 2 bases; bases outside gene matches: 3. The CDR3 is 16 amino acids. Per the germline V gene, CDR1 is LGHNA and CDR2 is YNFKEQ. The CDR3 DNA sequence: TGTGCCAGCAGCCAAGAGGGCGGGAGGGCCACAGATACGCAGTATTTT. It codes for CASSQEGGRATDTQYF.

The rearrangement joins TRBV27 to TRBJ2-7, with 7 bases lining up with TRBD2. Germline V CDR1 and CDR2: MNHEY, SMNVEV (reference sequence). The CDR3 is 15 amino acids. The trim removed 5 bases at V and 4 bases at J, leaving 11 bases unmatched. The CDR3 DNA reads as TGTGCCAGCAGTCTGCAATCTAGCGGCGGATACGAGCAGTACTTC. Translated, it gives CASSLQSSGGYEQYF.

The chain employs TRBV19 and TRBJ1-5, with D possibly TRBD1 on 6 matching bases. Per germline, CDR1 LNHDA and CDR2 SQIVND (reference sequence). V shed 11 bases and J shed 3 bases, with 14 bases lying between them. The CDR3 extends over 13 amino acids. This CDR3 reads CASATGFNQPQHF. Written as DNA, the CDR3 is TGTGCCTCCGCAACAGGGTTCAATCAGCCCCAGCATTTT.

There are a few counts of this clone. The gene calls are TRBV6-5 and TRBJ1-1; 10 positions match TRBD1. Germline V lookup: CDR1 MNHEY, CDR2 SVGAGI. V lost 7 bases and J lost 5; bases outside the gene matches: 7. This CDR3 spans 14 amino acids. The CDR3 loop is CASTATGGGTEAFF. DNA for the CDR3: TGTGCCAGCACCGCGACAGGGGGCGGTACTGAAGCTTTCTTT.

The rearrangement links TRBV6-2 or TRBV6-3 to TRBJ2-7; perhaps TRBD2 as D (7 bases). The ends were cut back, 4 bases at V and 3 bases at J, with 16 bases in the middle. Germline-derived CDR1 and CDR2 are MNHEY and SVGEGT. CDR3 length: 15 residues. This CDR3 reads CASSFGGGLYYEQYF. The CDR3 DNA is TGTGCCAGCAGTTTCGGAGGGGGACTATACTACGAGCAGTACTTC.

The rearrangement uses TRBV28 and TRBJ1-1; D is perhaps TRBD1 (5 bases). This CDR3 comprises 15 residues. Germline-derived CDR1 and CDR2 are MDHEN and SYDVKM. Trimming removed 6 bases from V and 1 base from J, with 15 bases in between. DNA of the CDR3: TGTGCCAGCAGGCAAGGTGGGCAGGGGAACACTGAAGCTTTCTTT. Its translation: CASRQGGQGNTEAFF.

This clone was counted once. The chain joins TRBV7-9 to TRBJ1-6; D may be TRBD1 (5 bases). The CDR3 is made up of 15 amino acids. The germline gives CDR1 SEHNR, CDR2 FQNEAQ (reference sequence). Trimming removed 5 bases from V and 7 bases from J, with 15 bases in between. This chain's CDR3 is CASSQRDGRNSPLHF. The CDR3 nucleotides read TGTGCCAGCAGCCAACGGGACGGACGAAATTCACCCCTCCACTTT.

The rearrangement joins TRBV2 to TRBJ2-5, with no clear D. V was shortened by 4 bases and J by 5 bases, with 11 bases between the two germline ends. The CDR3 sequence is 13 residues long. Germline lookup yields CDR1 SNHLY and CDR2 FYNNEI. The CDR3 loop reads CASSVAPGETQYF. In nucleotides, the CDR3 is TGTGCCAGCAGTGTCGCCCCCGGGGAGACCCAGTACTTC.

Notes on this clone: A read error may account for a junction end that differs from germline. The CDR3 DNA reads TGTGCCAGCAGTTTGGTTAGGGAGGATAGGCACTTC. This gives the protein CASSLVREDRHF. The rearrangement joins TRBV28 to TRBJ1-2; no clear D. CDR1 and CDR2 from the germline V gene are MDHEN and SYDVKM. This CDR3 is 12 amino acids long.

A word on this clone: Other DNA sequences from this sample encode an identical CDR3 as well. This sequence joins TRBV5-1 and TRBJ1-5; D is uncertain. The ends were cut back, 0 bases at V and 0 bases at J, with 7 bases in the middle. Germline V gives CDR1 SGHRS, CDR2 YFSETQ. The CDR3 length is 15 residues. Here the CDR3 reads CASSLGGSSNQPQHF. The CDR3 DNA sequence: TGCGCCAGCAGCTTGGGAGGGTCTAGCAATCAGCCCCAGCATTTT.